This T cell receptor (beta chain) stems from a study of blood T cell repertoires in COVID-19. Trimming stripped 2 bases from V and 0 bases from J, with 10 bases between. Germline V CDR1 and CDR2: MNHNY, SVGAGI (reference sequence). The CDR3 consists of 15 residues. TCRdb's table, derived via immunoSEQ multiplex PCR, lists solely in-frame clones and lacks some. This sample yields 43,000 or so clones, of which 75% to 90% are seen a single time; around 10% belongs to the top ten. The sample consisted of peripheral blood. The gene calls are TRBV6-6 and TRBJ1-2; D is possibly TRBD1 (5 bases). This receptor was obtained from an elderly woman with active COVID-19. The DNA for the CDR3 is TGTGCCAGCAGTTACCTCCAGGGCGCTAACTATGGCTACACCTTC. This encodes CASSYLQGANYGYTF.